One and the same sample provided the 17 T cell receptor beta chains below, sequenced in a study of identifying expanded T cells in peripheral blood. Produced via immunoSEQ multiplex PCR; TCRdb's table is partial and in-frame only. The sample gives about 80,000 clones, about four fifths of which show up once; around 20% is in the top ten. Specimen: blood. These receptors were taken from a person aged 18 to 70 in good health.

J is TRBJ2-5 and V is TRBV29-1; no firm D call. V lost 4 bases and J 1 base, leaving 16 bases between the germline ends. Germline V lookup: CDR1 SQVTM, CDR2 ANQGSEA. The length of the CDR3 is 15 residues. Here the CDR3 DNA reads TGCAGCGTTGTAGGCGCCGAGGCGGCCCAAGAGACCCAGTACTTC. Its protein product is CSVVGAEAAQETQYF. Full variable domain (outside the CDR3, taken from reference TRBV29-1 and TRBJ2-5): SAVISQKPSRDICQRGTSLTIQCQVDSQVTMMFWYRQQPGQSLTLIATANQGSEATYESGFVIDKFPISRPNLTFSTLTVSNMSPEDSSIYLCSVVGAEAAQETQYFGPGTRLLVL.

CDR3 protein: CASSLEGGTGELFF. The CDR3 DNA sequence: TGTGCCAGCAGCTTAGAAGGGGGCACCGGGGAGCTGTTTTTT. This sequence joins TRBV11-3 and TRBJ2-2, with a possible D match to TRBD1 (6 bases). The CDR3 totals 14 residues. The V gene's germline CDR1 is SGHNT and CDR2 YENEEA. Between the trimmed V and J ends, which lost 0 bases and 4 bases, there was a span of 6 bases.

In its sample, this clone was seen a few times. This chain uses TRBV6-4 with TRBJ2-3, with 12 bases identical to TRBD2. In germline, CDR1 is MRHNA, CDR2 SNTAGT. V trimming: 2 bases; J trimming: 6 bases; junction bases outside the gene matches: 3. CDR3 length equals 15 residues. As DNA, the CDR3 is TGTGCCAGCAGTGACCTAGCGGGAGGGTCGGATACGCAGTATTTT. Translated, it gives CASSDLAGGSDTQYF.

The chain recombines TRBV9 with TRBJ2-7, with TRBD2 identical over 13 bases. The CDR3 has 16 amino acids. V was pared by 3 bases and J by 4 bases, with 7 bases of the junction left unmatched. Germline CDR1 and CDR2: SGDLS and YYNGEE. The CDR3 region is CASSAGTSGKLYEQYF. CDR3 bases: TGTGCCAGCAGCGCCGGGACTAGCGGGAAATTGTACGAGCAGTACTTC.

CDR3 loop: CASSQDKTGYINEQYF. The CDR3 region has the DNA TGTGCCAGCAGCCAAGATAAGACAGGGTATATAAACGAGCAGTACTTC. The chain is built from TRBV14 and TRBJ2-7; 7 positions match TRBD1. The CDR3 totals 16 residues. V was pared by 0 bases and J by 5 bases, with 10 bases of the junction left unmatched. CDR1 is SGHDN and CDR2 is FVKESK in the germline V gene.

The chain combines TRBV7-2 with TRBJ2-2; tentatively, D is TRBD1 (6 bases). Germline CDR1 is SGHTA and CDR2 is FQGNSA. The V end lost 1 base, the J end lost 0 bases, and 15 bases lay between the germline ends. This CDR3 region has 18 residues. The CDR3 nucleotides are TGTGCCAGCAGCTTAGAATCTGGACGGACAGCGAACACCGGGGAGCTGTTTTTT. It yields the protein CASSLESGRTANTGELFF.

The J gene is TRBJ2-3, the V gene TRBV29-1; TRBD2 aligns across 9 bases. The germline CDR1 and CDR2 sequences are SQVTM and ANQGSEA. The CDR3 is made up of 14 amino acids. V shed 4 bases and J 0 bases; nucleotides not matched to a gene: 2. DNA for the CDR3: TGCAGCGTTGGGACTAGCGCGAGCACAGATACGCAGTATTTT. Translated, it gives CSVGTSASTDTQYF.

The chain carries TRBV29-1 and TRBJ2-3; the D is unclear. This CDR3 is 13 amino acids long. Per germline, CDR1 SQVTM and CDR2 ANQGSEA. The V and J ends lost 0 bases and 5 bases respectively, with 9 bases between them. This CDR3 is CSVEDSSQDTQYF. CDR3 coding DNA: TGCAGCGTTGAAGACAGTAGCCAAGATACGCAGTATTTT.

This chain joins TRBV28 and TRBJ2-5, with 12 bases lining up with TRBD2. Germline V lookup: CDR1 MDHEN, CDR2 SYDVKM. V trimming: 2 bases; J trimming: 0 bases; junction bases outside the gene matches: 10. This CDR3 contains 19 residues. As DNA, the CDR3 is TGTGCCAGCAGTTTAGGGCTAGCGGGAGGGTCGGGGTACCAAGAGACCCAGTACTTC. Translated, it gives CASSLGLAGGSGYQETQYF. Filled out from reference TRBV28 and TRBJ2-5, the complete variable domain reads DVKVTQSSRYLVKRTGEKVFLECVQDMDHENMFWYRQDPGLGLRLIYFSYDVKMKEKGDIPEGYSVSREKKERFSLILESASTNQTSMYLCASSLGLAGGSGYQETQYFGPGTRLLVL.

The chain is built from TRBV29-1 and TRBJ2-1; D remains ambiguous. Germline V gene sequence: CDR1 SQVTM, CDR2 ANQGSEA. V lost 3 bases, J lost 2 bases, and 11 bases lay in between. The CDR3 consists of 14 residues. This CDR3 reads CSVEVDKTYNEQFF. CDR3 nucleotides: TGCAGCGTTGAGGTCGACAAGACCTACAATGAGCAGTTCTTC.

The CDR3 is CASSVGGNYNEQFF. CDR3 DNA: TGTGCCAGCAGCGTTGGCGGGAACTACAATGAGCAGTTCTTC. V and J are TRBV9 and TRBJ2-1, with TRBD2 as a possible D gene (6 bases). The CDR3 length is 14 residues. Germline-derived CDR1 and CDR2 are SGDLS and YYNGEE. With 2 bases removed from V and 3 bases from J, the gap between germline ends came to 9 bases.

The chain is built from TRBV25-1 and TRBJ2-2; D ambiguous. The CDR3 contains 11 residues. V was shortened by 7 bases and J by 7 bases, with 7 bases between the two germline ends. Germline V CDR1 and CDR2: MGHDK, SYGVNS. In DNA, the CDR3 is TGTGCCAGCAACTTGGGCGGGGAGCTGTTTTTT. Residues: CASNLGGELFF.

The chain employs TRBV5-6 and TRBJ2-7; 9 bases are a match to TRBD1. The CDR3 loop spans 16 amino acids. Unmatched junction bases numbered 9, after V lost 2 bases and J lost 3 bases. The V gene's germline CDR1 is SGHDT and CDR2 YYEEEE. The CDR3 here is CASSLWTGVYFYEQYF. The CDR3 coding sequence is TGTGCCAGCAGCTTATGGACAGGGGTTTATTTCTACGAGCAGTACTTC.

The gene calls are TRBV25-1 and TRBJ1-1; no clear D gene. The CDR3 has 12 amino acids. Germline V gene sequence: CDR1 MGHDK, CDR2 SYGVNS. Trimming took off 7 bases at V and 0 bases at J, with 6 bases between the two ends. The CDR3 loop reads CASISMNTEAFF. The CDR3, as DNA: TGTGCCAGCATCTCAATGAACACTGAAGCTTTCTTT.

This clone has just one count. This chain uses TRBV23-1 with TRBJ2-4; 7 positions match TRBD1. TRBV23-1 is an ORF; its function is uncertain. The CDR3 is 16 amino acids. V dropped 0 bases and J dropped 7; count of bases not matched to a gene: 9. CDR3 DNA: TGCGCCAGCAGTCAATCGACGACAGGGAGTTGGAACATTCAGTACTTC. Protein: CASSQSTTGSWNIQYF.

The chain couples TRBV29-1 to TRBJ2-5; weak D call: TRBD2 (5 bases). The DNA end is a closer match to TRBJ2-7, so the J assignment may be wrong. This CDR3 is 13 amino acids long. Germline V gives CDR1 SQVTM, CDR2 ANQGSEA. The CDR3 DNA reads as TGCAGCGTTGAGCGGACCTTCGGGAACGAGCAGTACTTC. It encodes CSVERTFGNEQYF.

The gene calls are TRBV7-8 and TRBJ1-1; D gene unclear. Germline values: CDR1 SGHVS, CDR2 FQNEAQ. V lost 0 bases and J 2 bases, leaving 10 bases between the germline ends. This CDR3 is built from 15 residues. The CDR3, as DNA: TGTGCCAGCAGCTTAGCTGGCGGGAAAAACACTGAAGCTTTCTTT. Amino acid sequence: CASSLAGGKNTEAFF.